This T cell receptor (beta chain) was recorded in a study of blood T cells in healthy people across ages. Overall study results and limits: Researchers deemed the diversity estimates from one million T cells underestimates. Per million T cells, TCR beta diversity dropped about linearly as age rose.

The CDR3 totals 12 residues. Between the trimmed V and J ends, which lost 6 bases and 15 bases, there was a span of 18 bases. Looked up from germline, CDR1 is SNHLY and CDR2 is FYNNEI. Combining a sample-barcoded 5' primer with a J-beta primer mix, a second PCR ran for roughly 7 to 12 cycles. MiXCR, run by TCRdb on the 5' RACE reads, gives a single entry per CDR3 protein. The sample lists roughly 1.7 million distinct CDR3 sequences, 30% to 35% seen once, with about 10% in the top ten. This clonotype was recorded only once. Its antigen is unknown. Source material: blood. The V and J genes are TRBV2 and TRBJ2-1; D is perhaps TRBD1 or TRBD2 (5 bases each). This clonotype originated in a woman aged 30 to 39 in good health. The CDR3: CASRPTGPPSFF. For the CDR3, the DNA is TGTGCCAGCAGGCCAACGGGACCCCCATCGTTCTTC.